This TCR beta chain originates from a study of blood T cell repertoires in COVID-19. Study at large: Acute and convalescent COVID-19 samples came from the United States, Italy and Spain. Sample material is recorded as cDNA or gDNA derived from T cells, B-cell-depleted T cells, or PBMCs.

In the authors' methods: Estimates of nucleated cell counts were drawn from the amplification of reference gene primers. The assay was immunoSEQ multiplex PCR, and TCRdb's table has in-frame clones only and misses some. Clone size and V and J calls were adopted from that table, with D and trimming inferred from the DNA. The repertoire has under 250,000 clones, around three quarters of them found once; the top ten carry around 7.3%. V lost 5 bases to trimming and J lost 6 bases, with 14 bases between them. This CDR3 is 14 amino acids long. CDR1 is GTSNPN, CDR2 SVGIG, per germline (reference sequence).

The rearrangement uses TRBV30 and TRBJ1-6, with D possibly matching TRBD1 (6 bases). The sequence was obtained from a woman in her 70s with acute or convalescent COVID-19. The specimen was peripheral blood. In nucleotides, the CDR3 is TGTGCCTGGGACCAGATACAGGGTAATTCACCCCTCCACTTT. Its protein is CAWDQIQGNSPLHF.